The rows below give T cell receptor beta chains drawn from one sample of a study of blood T cell repertoires in COVID-19. Method: immunoSEQ multiplex PCR; TCRdb's copy keeps in-frame clones and lacks some. This table holds about 440,000 clones, 85% to 90% found once. The sequencing input was peripheral blood. Source of these receptors: a woman younger than 45 with acute or convalescent COVID-19. The CDR3 runs from the conserved cysteine through the conserved F or W. Fields, in order: V gene, CDR3 protein.

v_gene: TRBV6-6; CDR3aa: CASSYSTVTGELFF
v_gene: TRBV2; CDR3aa: CAKAGQGFTGELFF
v_gene: TRBV6-5; CDR3aa: CASSPVERQPQHF
v_gene: TRBV2; CDR3aa: CASSVLEKLFF
v_gene: TRBV6-5; CDR3aa: CASNQGGRYEQYF
v_gene: TRBV28; CDR3aa: CASSLSILGGYSPLHF
v_gene: TRBV4-1; CDR3aa: CASSQEIGRTNQPQHF
v_gene: TRBV9; CDR3aa: CASSPSSGGQKTQYF
v_gene: TRBV2; CDR3aa: CASRRTSGIDTQYF
v_gene: TRBV5-1; CDR3aa: CASSLFQGGDTQYF
v_gene: TRBV28; CDR3aa: CASSLTGAGYNEQFF
v_gene: TRBV5-1; CDR3aa: CASSLAPRSGGRGYTF
v_gene: TRBV2; CDR3aa: CASSTGTAFGPQHF
v_gene: TRBV19; CDR3aa: CASSIVGEPNTEAFF
v_gene: TRBV29-1; CDR3aa: CSVDWDRGRRGGYTF
v_gene: TRBV4-1; CDR3aa: CASSQIVPGEQYF
v_gene: TRBV21-1; CDR3aa: CASSNTQAAGAMNTEAFF
v_gene: TRBV13; CDR3aa: CASSPPRAGKTGELFF
v_gene: TRBV11-1; CDR3aa: CASSREAWEGEQYF
v_gene: TRBV3-1/TRBV3-2; CDR3aa: CASSQGPSNNSPLHF
v_gene: TRBV10-1; CDR3aa: CASSEDYTNTEAFF
v_gene: TRBV6-5; CDR3aa: CASSLGDSYNSPLHF
v_gene: TRBV2; CDR3aa: CASSQQGNEQYF
v_gene: TRBV19; CDR3aa: CASRQGTEAFF
v_gene: TRBV2; CDR3aa: CASAPGHTNTEAFF
v_gene: TRBV19; CDR3aa: CASSTQITGRPQHF
v_gene: TRBV4-1; CDR3aa: CASSQVLFGTSGGAKELFF
v_gene: TRBV5-6; CDR3aa: CASSLRMAGNQETQYF
v_gene: TRBV30; CDR3aa: CAWSADREETQYF
v_gene: TRBV30; CDR3aa: CAWSSRGSDSPLHF
v_gene: TRBV11-2; CDR3aa: CASRPTTSGGGVAQYF
v_gene: TRBV9; CDR3aa: CASSVGSRGYTF
v_gene: TRBV19; CDR3aa: CASSPRGQVRTGELFF
v_gene: TRBV29-1; CDR3aa: CSGTGSGGTQYF
v_gene: TRBV13; CDR3aa: CASSSGTGEADTQYF
v_gene: TRBV7-2; CDR3aa: CASSQQGGGHNEQFF
v_gene: TRBV30; CDR3aa: CAGSDRTRSEQYF